These T cell receptor beta chains were read from a single sample in a study of CD8+CD57+ T cells in acquired aplastic anemia. From the reads, TCRdb called clonotypes with MiXCR, one entry per CDR3 protein. Seen here are some 170,000 distinct CDR3 sequences, around 48% observed once, and the top ten hold 1.1%. Sequencing was done on a sample of sorted CD4+, CD8+, or CD8+CD57+ T cells (not recorded which) from PBMCs. Every receptor here comes from a human donor with aplastic anemia. Both conserved end residues are trimmed from each CDR3. Fields, in order: CDR3 protein, J gene, D gene, V gene. D genes are given only for firm matches.

CDR3 protein: ASSVASPTDTQY; J gene: TRBJ2-3; D gene: .; V gene: TRBV9
CDR3 protein: ASSQAQGYEQY; J gene: TRBJ2-7; D gene: .; V gene: TRBV4-1
CDR3 protein: ASSSRPSSPLH; J gene: TRBJ1-6; D gene: .; V gene: TRBV28
CDR3 protein: ASSRTGGWNEKLF; J gene: TRBJ1-4; D gene: .; V gene: TRBV2
CDR3 protein: ASSERGG; J gene: TRBJ2-3; D gene: .; V gene: TRBV2
CDR3 protein: ATSDGGRSGANVLT; J gene: TRBJ2-6; D gene: .; V gene: TRBV24-1
CDR3 protein: ASRETGGKDEQF; J gene: TRBJ2-1; D gene: TRBD1; V gene: TRBV10-2
CDR3 protein: SGRGGLTDTQY; J gene: TRBJ2-3; D gene: .; V gene: TRBV29-1
CDR3 protein: AISAGATNEKLF; J gene: TRBJ1-4; D gene: .; V gene: TRBV10-3
CDR3 protein: ASSRTSRGFDEQF; J gene: TRBJ2-1; D gene: .; V gene: TRBV18
CDR3 protein: ASSLVAADTEAF; J gene: TRBJ1-1; D gene: .; V gene: TRBV5-1
CDR3 protein: ASSLDWSSGANVLT; J gene: TRBJ2-6; D gene: .; V gene: TRBV11-2
CDR3 protein: ASSLFLRGATAYEQY; J gene: TRBJ2-7; D gene: TRBD2; V gene: TRBV5-1
CDR3 protein: SATYAAVNTEAF; J gene: TRBJ1-1; D gene: .; V gene: TRBV29-1
CDR3 protein: ASTKPGANYEQY; J gene: TRBJ2-7; D gene: .; V gene: TRBV2
CDR3 protein: ASSLAGLGTEAF; J gene: TRBJ1-1; D gene: .; V gene: TRBV7-8
CDR3 protein: ASIGRSAPFYGYT; J gene: TRBJ1-2; D gene: .; V gene: TRBV6-1
CDR3 protein: ATMRQGSSAF; J gene: TRBJ1-1; D gene: .; V gene: TRBV12-3/TRBV12-4
CDR3 protein: ASSDPRDRVVEQY; J gene: TRBJ2-7; D gene: TRBD1; V gene: TRBV2
CDR3 protein: SAVTSAYGADTQY; J gene: TRBJ2-3; D gene: TRBD2; V gene: TRBV20-1
CDR3 protein: ASIAAGGRYEQY; J gene: TRBJ2-7; D gene: TRBD2; V gene: TRBV2
CDR3 protein: SVRTGRNEQF; J gene: TRBJ2-1; D gene: TRBD1; V gene: TRBV20-1
CDR3 protein: ASSPSGRIPDTQY; J gene: TRBJ2-3; D gene: TRBD2; V gene: TRBV3-1
CDR3 protein: ASSLPLTGTGNTIY; J gene: TRBJ1-3; D gene: TRBD1; V gene: TRBV7-8
CDR3 protein: ASSRDSRTDTQY; J gene: TRBJ2-3; D gene: TRBD1; V gene: TRBV19
CDR3 protein: SASQTGDATSEKLF; J gene: TRBJ1-4; D gene: TRBD1; V gene: TRBV20-1
CDR3 protein: ASSGRDLPNQPQH; J gene: TRBJ1-5; D gene: .; V gene: TRBV2
CDR3 protein: ASSRSSGGQGTQY; J gene: TRBJ2-5; D gene: TRBD2; V gene: TRBV7-3
CDR3 protein: AISDPGLAGTTDTQY; J gene: TRBJ2-3; D gene: TRBD2; V gene: TRBV10-3
CDR3 protein: ASSSPLRGQDTEAF; J gene: TRBJ1-1; D gene: TRBD1; V gene: TRBV11-2
CDR3 protein: ASSSDRGRWGYT; J gene: TRBJ1-2; D gene: TRBD1; V gene: TRBV27
CDR3 protein: ASSRLAGAYEQY; J gene: TRBJ2-7; D gene: TRBD2; V gene: TRBV19
CDR3 protein: ASSYSIQGASGYT; J gene: TRBJ1-2; D gene: TRBD1; V gene: TRBV6-6
CDR3 protein: ASSTDQTANEKLF; J gene: TRBJ1-4; D gene: .; V gene: TRBV19
CDR3 protein: ASSPWGDRVNQPQH; J gene: TRBJ1-5; D gene: TRBD1; V gene: TRBV4-2